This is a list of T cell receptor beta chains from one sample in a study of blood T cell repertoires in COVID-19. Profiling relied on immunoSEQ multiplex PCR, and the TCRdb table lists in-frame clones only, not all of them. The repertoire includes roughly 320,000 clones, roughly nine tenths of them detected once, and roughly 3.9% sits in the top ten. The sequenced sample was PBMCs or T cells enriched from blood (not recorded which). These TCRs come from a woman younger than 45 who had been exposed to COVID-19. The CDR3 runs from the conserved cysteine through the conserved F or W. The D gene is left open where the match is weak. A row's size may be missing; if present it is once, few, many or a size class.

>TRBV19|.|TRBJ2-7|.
CASSKGSGAYEQYF
TGTGCCAGTAGTAAAGGCAGTGGAGCCTACGAGCAGTACTTC
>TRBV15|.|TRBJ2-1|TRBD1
CATSRVPGGYNEQFF
TGTGCCACCAGCAGAGTTCCAGGGGGTTACAATGAGCAGTTCTTC
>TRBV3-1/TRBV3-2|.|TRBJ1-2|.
CASSQGNWATYGYTF
TGTGCCAGCAGCCAAGGTAACTGGGCAACTTATGGCTACACCTTC
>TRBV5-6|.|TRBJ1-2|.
CASSSGTLDYGYTF
TGTGCCAGCAGCTCCGGGACATTGGACTATGGCTACACCTTC
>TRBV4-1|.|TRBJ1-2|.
CASSQGIQVNYGYTF
TGCGCCAGCAGCCAAGGTATACAGGTCAACTATGGCTACACCTTC
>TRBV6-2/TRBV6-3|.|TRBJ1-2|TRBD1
CASSNRDSPLNYGYTF
TGTGCCAGCAGTAATCGGGACAGCCCATTGAACTATGGCTACACCTTC
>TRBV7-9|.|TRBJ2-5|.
CASSRGGAQYF
TGTGCCAGCAGCCGGGGCGGGGCCCAGTACTTC
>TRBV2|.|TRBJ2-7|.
CASSDFTPDYEQYF
TGTGCCAGCAGTGATTTTACCCCAGACTACGAGCAGTACTTC
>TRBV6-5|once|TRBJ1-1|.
CASTIHMNTEAFF
TGTGCCAGCACGATACACATGAACACTGAAGCTTTCTTT
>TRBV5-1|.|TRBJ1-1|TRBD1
CASSETGVPEAFF
TGCGCCAGCAGCGAGACAGGGGTTCCTGAAGCTTTCTTT